This TCR beta chain appears in the sequencing data of a study of blood T cell repertoires in COVID-19. In the study overall: Samples representing acute and convalescent COVID-19 were sourced from the United States, Italy and Spain. Sources were T cells, B-cell-depleted T cells, or PBMCs; the material itself was cDNA or gDNA.

CDR1 and CDR2 from the germline V gene are MDHEN and SYDVKM. The CDR3 is 15 residues long. The ends lost 6 bases at V and 0 bases at J; junction bases unmatched: 7. This clone was observed once. Authors' data handling: Amplified reference gene primers provided the basis for estimating nucleated cell counts. The assay was immunoSEQ multiplex PCR, and TCRdb's table has in-frame clones only and misses some. Clone size and V and J calls were adopted from that table, with D and trimming inferred from the DNA. The sample lists 150,000 to 200,000 clones, around 90% occurring once. This clonotype was obtained from a man between 60 and 75 years old with active or convalescent COVID-19. This chain connects TRBV28 to TRBJ1-1, with 7 bases that match TRBD1. The sequenced material came from peripheral blood. The CDR3: CASSPNRGMNTEAFF. The CDR3 region has the DNA TGTGCCAGCAGCCCTAACAGGGGAATGAACACTGAAGCTTTCTTT.